The T cell receptor (beta chain) under discussion was sequenced for a study of blood T cell repertoires in COVID-19. Looking at the study overall: Whether acute or convalescent, the COVID-19 samples came from the United States, Italy and Spain. PBMCs, B-cell-depleted T cells, or T cells were the source of the cDNA or gDNA that made up the material.

This clone has just one count. In the authors' workflow: Amplification of reference gene primers was used by the study to estimate nucleated cell counts. TCRdb's copy holds only in-frame clones and misses some; the assay was immunoSEQ multiplex PCR. That table supplies the V and J calls and clone size; D and trimming were determined from the DNA. The table lists under 85,000 clones, around nine tenths of them singletons. The sample consisted of peripheral blood. This sequence was found in a woman older than 75 with active or convalescent COVID-19.

The CDR3: CASSLERNWFTEAFF. CDR3 bases: TGTGCCAGCAGCTTGGAGAGGAATTGGTTCACTGAAGCTTTCTTT. V is TRBV5-6 and J is TRBJ1-1; D uncertain. This CDR3 comprises 15 residues. CDR1 is SGHDT and CDR2 is YYEEEE in the germline V gene. V gave up 0 bases and J gave up 4 bases, with 13 bases separating them.